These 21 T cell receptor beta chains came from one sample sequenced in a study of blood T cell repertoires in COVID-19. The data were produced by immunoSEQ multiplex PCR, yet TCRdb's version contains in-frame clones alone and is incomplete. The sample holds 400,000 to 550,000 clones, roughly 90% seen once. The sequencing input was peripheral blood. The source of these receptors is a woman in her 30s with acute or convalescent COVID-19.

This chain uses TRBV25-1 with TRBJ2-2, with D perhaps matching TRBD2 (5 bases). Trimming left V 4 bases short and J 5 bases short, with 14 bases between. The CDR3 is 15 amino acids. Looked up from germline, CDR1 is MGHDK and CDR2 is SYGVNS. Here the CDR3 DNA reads TGTGCCAGCAGTGCCTCCGGAGGTTATACCGGGGAGCTGTTTTTT. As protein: CASSASGGYTGELFF.

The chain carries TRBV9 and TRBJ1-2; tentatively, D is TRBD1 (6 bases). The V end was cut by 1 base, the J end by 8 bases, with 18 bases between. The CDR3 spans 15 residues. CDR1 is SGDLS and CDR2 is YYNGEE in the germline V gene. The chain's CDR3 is CASSVSEQGFIGYTF. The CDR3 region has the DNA TGTGCCAGCAGCGTATCCGAACAGGGATTCATCGGCTACACCTTC. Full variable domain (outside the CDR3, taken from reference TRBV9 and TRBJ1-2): DSGVTQTPKHLITATGQRVTLRCSPRSGDLSVYWYQQSLDQGLQFLIQYYNGEERAKGNILERFSAQQFPDLHSELNLSSLELGDSALYFCASSVSEQGFIGYTFGSGTRLTVV.

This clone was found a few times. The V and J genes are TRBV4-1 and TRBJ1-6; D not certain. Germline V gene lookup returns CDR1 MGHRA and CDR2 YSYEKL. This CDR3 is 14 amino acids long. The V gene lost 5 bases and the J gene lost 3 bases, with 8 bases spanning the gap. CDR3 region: CASSEYNYNSPLHF. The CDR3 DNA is TGCGCCAGCAGCGAATACAACTATAATTCACCCCTCCACTTT.

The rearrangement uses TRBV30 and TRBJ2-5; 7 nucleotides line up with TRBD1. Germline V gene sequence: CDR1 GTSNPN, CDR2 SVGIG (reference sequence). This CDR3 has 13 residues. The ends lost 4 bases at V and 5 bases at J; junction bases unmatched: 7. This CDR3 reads CAWIHRGSETQYF. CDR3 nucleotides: TGTGCCTGGATCCACAGGGGTTCGGAGACCCAGTACTTC.

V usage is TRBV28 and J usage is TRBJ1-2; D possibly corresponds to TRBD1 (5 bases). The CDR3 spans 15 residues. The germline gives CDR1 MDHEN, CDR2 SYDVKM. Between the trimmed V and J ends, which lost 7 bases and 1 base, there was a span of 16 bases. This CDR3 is CASTLTDSINYGYTF. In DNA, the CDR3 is TGTGCCAGCACCCTAACCGACAGTATTAACTATGGCTACACCTTC.

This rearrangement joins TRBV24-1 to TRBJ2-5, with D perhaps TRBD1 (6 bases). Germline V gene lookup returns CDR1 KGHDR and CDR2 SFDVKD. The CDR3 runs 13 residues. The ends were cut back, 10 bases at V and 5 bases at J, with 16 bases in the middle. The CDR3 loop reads CATGQRGFETQYF. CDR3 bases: TGTGCCACGGGCCAGAGGGGGTTCGAGACCCAGTACTTC.

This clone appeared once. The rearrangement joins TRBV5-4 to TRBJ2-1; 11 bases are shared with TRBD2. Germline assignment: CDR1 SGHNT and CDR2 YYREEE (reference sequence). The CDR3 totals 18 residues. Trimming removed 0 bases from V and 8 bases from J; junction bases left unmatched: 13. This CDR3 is CASSLATISGGASDEQFF. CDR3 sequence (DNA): TGTGCCAGCAGCTTGGCCACAATTAGCGGGGGGGCCTCGGATGAGCAGTTCTTC.

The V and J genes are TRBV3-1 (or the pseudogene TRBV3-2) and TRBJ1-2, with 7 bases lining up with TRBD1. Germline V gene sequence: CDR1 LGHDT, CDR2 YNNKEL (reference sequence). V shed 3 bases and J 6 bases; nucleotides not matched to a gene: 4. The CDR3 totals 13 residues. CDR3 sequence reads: CASSHRDSNGYTF. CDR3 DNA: TGTGCCAGCAGCCACCGGGACAGCAATGGCTACACCTTC.

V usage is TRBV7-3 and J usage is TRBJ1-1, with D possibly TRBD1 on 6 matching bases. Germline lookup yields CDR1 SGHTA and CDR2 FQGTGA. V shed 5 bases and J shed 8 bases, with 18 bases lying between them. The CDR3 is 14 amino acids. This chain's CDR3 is CASSADRYSDEAFF. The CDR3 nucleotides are TGTGCCAGCAGCGCGGACAGATATTCCGACGAAGCTTTCTTT. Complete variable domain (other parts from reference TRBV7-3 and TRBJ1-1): GAGVSQTPSNKVTEKGKYVELRCDPISGHTALYWYRQSLGQGPEFLIYFQGTGAADDSGLPNDRFFAVRPEGSVSTLKIQRTERGDSAVYLCASSADRYSDEAFFGQGTRLTVV.

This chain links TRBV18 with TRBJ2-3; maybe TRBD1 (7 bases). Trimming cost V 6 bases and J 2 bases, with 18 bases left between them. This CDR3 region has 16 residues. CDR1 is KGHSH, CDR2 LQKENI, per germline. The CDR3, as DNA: TGTGCCAGCTCCGGCGGGCGGGACAGCCACACAGATACGCAGTATTTT. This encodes CASSGGRDSHTDTQYF.

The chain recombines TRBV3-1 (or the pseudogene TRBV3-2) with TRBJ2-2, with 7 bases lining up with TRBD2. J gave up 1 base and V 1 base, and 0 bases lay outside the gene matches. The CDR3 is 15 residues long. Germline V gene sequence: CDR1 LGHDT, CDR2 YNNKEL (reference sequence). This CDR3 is CASSQGGGNTGELFF. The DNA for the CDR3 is TGTGCCAGCAGCCAAGGCGGGGGGAACACCGGGGAGCTGTTTTTT.

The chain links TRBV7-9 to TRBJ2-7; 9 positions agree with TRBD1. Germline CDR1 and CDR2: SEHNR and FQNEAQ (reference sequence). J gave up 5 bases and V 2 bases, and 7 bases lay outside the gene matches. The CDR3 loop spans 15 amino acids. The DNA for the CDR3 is TGTGCCAGCAGCTTATCGGGACAGGGTTACCACGAGCAGTACTTC. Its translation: CASSLSGQGYHEQYF.

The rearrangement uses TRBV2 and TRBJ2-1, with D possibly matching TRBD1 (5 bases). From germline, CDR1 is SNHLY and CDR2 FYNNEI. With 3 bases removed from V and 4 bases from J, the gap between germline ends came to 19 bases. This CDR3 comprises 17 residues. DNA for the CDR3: TGTGCCAGCAGTGATTTAGTAGGGGCAGACCCATACAATGAGCAGTTCTTC. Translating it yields CASSDLVGADPYNEQFF.

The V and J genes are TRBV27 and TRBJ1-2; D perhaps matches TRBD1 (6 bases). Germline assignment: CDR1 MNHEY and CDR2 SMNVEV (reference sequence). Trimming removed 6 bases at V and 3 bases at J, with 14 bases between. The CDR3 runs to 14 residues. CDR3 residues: CASSYLGGYYGYTF. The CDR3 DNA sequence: TGTGCCAGCAGCTATTTAGGGGGTTACTATGGCTACACCTTC.

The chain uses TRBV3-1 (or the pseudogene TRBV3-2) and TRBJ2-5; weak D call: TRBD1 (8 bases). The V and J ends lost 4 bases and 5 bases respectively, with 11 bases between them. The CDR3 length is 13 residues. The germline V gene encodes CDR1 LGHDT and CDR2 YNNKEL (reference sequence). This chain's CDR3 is CASSLQGGETQYF. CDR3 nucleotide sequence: TGTGCCAGCAGCCTACAGGGGGGGGAGACCCAGTACTTC.

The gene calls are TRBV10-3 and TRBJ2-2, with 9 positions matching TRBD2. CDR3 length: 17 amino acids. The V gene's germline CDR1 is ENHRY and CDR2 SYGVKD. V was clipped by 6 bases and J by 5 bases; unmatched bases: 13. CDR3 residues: CAIRSGGQSAGTGELFF. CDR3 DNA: TGTGCCATCAGAAGCGGGGGGCAATCCGCGGGGACCGGGGAGCTGTTTTTT.

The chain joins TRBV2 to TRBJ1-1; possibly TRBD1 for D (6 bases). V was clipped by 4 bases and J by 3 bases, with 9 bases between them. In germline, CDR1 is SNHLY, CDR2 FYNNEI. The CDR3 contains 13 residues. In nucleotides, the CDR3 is TGTGCCAGCAGTGGCAAGGGGGACACTGAAGCTTTCTTT. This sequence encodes CASSGKGDTEAFF. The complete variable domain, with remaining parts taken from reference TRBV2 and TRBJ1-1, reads EPEVTQTPSHQVTQMGQEVILRCVPISNHLYFYWYRQILGQKVEFLVSFYNNEISEKSEIFDDQFSVERPDGSNFTLKIRSTKLEDSAMYFCASSGKGDTEAFFGQGTRLTVV.

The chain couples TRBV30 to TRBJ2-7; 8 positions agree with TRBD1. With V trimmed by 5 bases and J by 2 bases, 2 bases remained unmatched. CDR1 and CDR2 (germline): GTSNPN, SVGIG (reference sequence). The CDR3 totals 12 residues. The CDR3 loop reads CAWGQGTYEQYF. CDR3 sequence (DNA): TGTGCCTGGGGACAGGGCACCTACGAGCAGTACTTC.

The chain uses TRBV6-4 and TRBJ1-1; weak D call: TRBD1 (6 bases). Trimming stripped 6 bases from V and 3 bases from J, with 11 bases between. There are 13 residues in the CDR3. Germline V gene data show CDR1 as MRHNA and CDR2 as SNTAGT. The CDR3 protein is CASRGGPHTEAFF. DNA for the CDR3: TGTGCCAGCAGGGGGGGGCCGCACACTGAAGCTTTCTTT.

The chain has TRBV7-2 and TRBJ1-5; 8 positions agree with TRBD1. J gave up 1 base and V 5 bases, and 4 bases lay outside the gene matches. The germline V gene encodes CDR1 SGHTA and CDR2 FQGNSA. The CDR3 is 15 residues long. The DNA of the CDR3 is TGTGCCAGCAGCACCGGACAGGGCAGCAATCAGCCCCAGCATTTT. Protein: CASSTGQGSNQPQHF.

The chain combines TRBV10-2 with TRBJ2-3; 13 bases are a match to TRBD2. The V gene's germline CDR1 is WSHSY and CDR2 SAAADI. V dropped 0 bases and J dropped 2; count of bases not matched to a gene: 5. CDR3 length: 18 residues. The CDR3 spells CASSESMTSGGNTDTQYF. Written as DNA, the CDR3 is TGCGCCAGCAGTGAGTCGATGACTAGCGGGGGGAACACAGATACGCAGTATTTT.